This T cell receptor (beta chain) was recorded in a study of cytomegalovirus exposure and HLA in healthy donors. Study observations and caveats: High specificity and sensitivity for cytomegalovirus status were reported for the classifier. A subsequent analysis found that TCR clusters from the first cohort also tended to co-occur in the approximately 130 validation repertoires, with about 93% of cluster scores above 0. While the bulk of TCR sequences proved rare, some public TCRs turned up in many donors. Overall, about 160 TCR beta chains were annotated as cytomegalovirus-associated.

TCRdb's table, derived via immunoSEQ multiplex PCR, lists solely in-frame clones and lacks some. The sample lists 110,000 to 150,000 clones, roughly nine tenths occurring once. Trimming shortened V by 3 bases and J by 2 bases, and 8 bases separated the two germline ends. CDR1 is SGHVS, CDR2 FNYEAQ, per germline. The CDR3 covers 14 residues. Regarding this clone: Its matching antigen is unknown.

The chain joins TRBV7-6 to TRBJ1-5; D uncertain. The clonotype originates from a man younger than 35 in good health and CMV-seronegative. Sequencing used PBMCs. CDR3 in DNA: TGTGCCAGCAGCTTGCACGGTGGCAATCAGCCCCAGCATTTT. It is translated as CASSLHGGNQPQHF.